These 21 T cell receptor beta chains came from one sample sequenced in a study of shared clonotypes between healthy human individuals. TCRdb's copy holds only in-frame clones and misses some; the assay was immunoSEQ multiplex PCR. The sample holds millions of clones, just over 90% seen once. Sequencing was performed on naive CD4+ T cells sorted from blood. As for subset: CD45RA+ positively selected. These TCRs come from a man between 18 and 29 years old in good health.

This chain links TRBV5-4 with TRBJ2-5; 7 bases line up with TRBD1. This CDR3 comprises 14 residues. After removal of 4 bases from V and 1 base from J, the junction contained 4 bases not matched to a gene. Germline CDR1 reads SGHNT; CDR2 reads YYREEE (reference sequence). The CDR3 nucleotides are TGTGCCAGCAGCCCGGGACAGCCCCAAGAGACCCAGTACTTC. It specifies CASSPGQPQETQYF.

The chain employs TRBV23-1 and TRBJ1-5; D is perhaps TRBD1 (6 bases). TRBV23-1 is placed among ORFs of uncertain function. V shed 8 bases and J shed 7 bases, with 18 bases lying between them. The CDR3 totals 14 residues. The chain's CDR3 is CASRGGRGGQPQHF. The DNA of the CDR3 is TGCGCCAGCCGGGGGGGCCGGGGAGGACAGCCCCAGCATTTT.

V is TRBV11-3 and J is TRBJ2-1, with D tentatively TRBD2 (6 bases). With 0 bases removed from V and 9 bases from J, the gap between germline ends came to 12 bases. The CDR3 spans 14 residues. Germline lookup yields CDR1 SGHNT and CDR2 YENEEA. The CDR3 protein is CASSLDRRDSEQFF. CDR3 in DNA: TGTGCCAGCAGCTTAGATAGGCGGGATAGTGAGCAGTTCTTC.

This chain joins TRBV7-3 and TRBJ2-3; D ambiguous. This CDR3 contains 14 residues. Germline V gene sequence: CDR1 SGHTA, CDR2 FQGTGA. With 8 bases removed from V and 0 bases from J, the gap between germline ends came to 12 bases. The CDR3 spells CASAPGLSTDTQYF. In DNA form, the CDR3 reads TGTGCCAGCGCCCCGGGCCTTAGCACAGATACGCAGTATTTT. Together with reference TRBV7-3 and TRBJ2-3, the CDR3 gives the full variable domain: GAGVSQTPSNKVTEKGKYVELRCDPISGHTALYWYRQSLGQGPEFLIYFQGTGAADDSGLPNDRFFAVRPEGSVSTLKIQRTERGDSAVYLCASAPGLSTDTQYFGPGTRLTVL.

The chain couples TRBV18 to TRBJ1-2; the D is unclear. This CDR3 region has 13 residues. The V end was cut by 6 bases, the J end by 4 bases, with 12 bases between. CDR1 and CDR2 (germline): KGHSH, LQKENI. The CDR3 DNA sequence: TGTGCCAGCTCCTATAGGGAACTCTATGGCTACACCTTC. Protein product: CASSYRELYGYTF.

This sequence joins TRBV25-1 and TRBJ2-7, with a possible D match to TRBD2 (5 bases). V lost 6 bases and J lost 1, with 7 bases in between. Germline-derived CDR1 and CDR2 are MGHDK and SYGVNS. This CDR3 contains 12 residues. CDR3 nucleotides: TGTGCCAGCAGAGGGAGTTCCTACGAGCAGTACTTC. This translates into CASRGSSYEQYF.

This sequence joins TRBV10-3 and TRBJ2-2; 7 bases fit TRBD2. Germline V gene sequence: CDR1 ENHRY, CDR2 SYGVKD. This CDR3 is built from 12 residues. Trimming removed 8 bases from V and 6 bases from J; junction bases left unmatched: 3. The CDR3 coding sequence is TGTGCCATCGGGGCGGGGGCCGGGGAGCTGTTTTTT. Translated, it gives CAIGAGAGELFF.

About this clone: This CDR3 is also generated by other DNA sequences in the sample. J is TRBJ1-3 and V is TRBV7-2; D may be TRBD1 (5 bases). CDR3 length equals 16 residues. V was pared by 6 bases and J by 0 bases, with 15 bases between. Germline CDR1 SGHTA, CDR2 FQGNSA. CDR3 nucleotides: TGTGCCAGCAGTTTGGGGGGTGCCTTCTCTGGAAACACCATATATTTT. This sequence encodes CASSLGGAFSGNTIYF.

The chain recombines TRBV30 with TRBJ2-2, with D maybe TRBD1 (6 bases). The V and J ends lost 8 bases and 6 bases respectively, with 19 bases between them. CDR1 and CDR2 (germline): GTSNPN, SVGIG (reference sequence). CDR3 size: 14 residues. CDR3 region: CAGRGIEHAGELFF. The DNA for the CDR3 is TGTGCCGGAAGGGGGATAGAACACGCCGGGGAGCTGTTTTTT.

This sequence joins TRBV18 and TRBJ1-1; weak D call: TRBD1 (6 bases). Germline V lookup: CDR1 KGHSH, CDR2 LQKENI. The germline V and J ends were trimmed by 3 bases and 5 bases, with 19 bases remaining between them. CDR3 length equals 16 residues. The CDR3 spells CASSPPAGTIRTEAFF. The CDR3 bases are TGTGCCAGCTCACCCCCGGCGGGGACAATACGGACTGAAGCTTTCTTT. The full variable domain, in which reference TRBV18 and TRBJ1-1 provide the parts outside the CDR3, is NAGVMQNPRHLVRRRGQEARLRCSPMKGHSHVYWYRQLPEEGLKFMVYLQKENIIDESGMPKERFSAEFPKEGPSILRIQQVVRGDSAAYFCASSPPAGTIRTEAFFGQGTRLTVV.

V usage is TRBV6-6 and J usage is TRBJ2-7; D gene unclear. Germline loops: CDR1 MNHNY, CDR2 SVGAGI (reference sequence). The CDR3 contains 13 residues. V lost 2 bases, J lost 6 bases, and 11 bases lay in between. This chain's CDR3 is CASSYVSPSEQYF. The DNA of the CDR3 is TGTGCCAGCAGTTACGTCAGTCCCAGCGAGCAGTACTTC.

The rearrangement uses TRBV7-6 and TRBJ1-6; D might be TRBD1 (5 bases). The CDR3 length is 15 residues. Germline CDR1 SGHVS, CDR2 FNYEAQ. V was shortened by 5 bases and J by 8 bases, with 16 bases between the two germline ends. CDR3 nucleotide sequence: TGTGCCAGCAGCGTCCGGGGTGGGGCCGATTCACCCCTCCACTTT. Its protein product is CASSVRGGADSPLHF.

This clone has only a few counts. J is TRBJ1-5 and V is TRBV7-2; no reliable D call. Germline V gene data show CDR1 as SGHTA and CDR2 as FQGNSA. This CDR3 is 15 amino acids long. Deletions cut 1 base from V and 4 bases from J, with 11 bases between. CDR3 nucleotides: TGTGCCAGCAGCTTAGAGCCCACAGCTAATCAGCCCCAGCATTTT. Its protein is CASSLEPTANQPQHF.

The genes are TRBV12-5 and TRBJ2-5; tentative D call: TRBD1 (5 bases). This CDR3 is built from 14 residues. Trimming pared 1 base from V and 5 bases from J, leaving 11 bases between. Germline assignment: CDR1 LGHNT and CDR2 FRNRAP. The CDR3 region is CASGLGQKGETQYF. In DNA, the CDR3 is TGTGCTAGTGGTTTGGGGCAAAAGGGGGAGACCCAGTACTTC.

Regarding this clone: The sample contains more than one DNA sequence encoding this CDR3. The V and J genes are TRBV11-2 and TRBJ1-3, with D possibly matching TRBD1 (6 bases). CDR3 size: 15 residues. Trimming removed 0 bases at V and 4 bases at J, with 10 bases between. Per germline, CDR1 SGHAT and CDR2 FQNNGV. CDR3: CASSLEGARGNTIYF. The DNA of the CDR3 is TGTGCCAGCAGCTTAGAGGGGGCGCGAGGAAACACCATATATTTT. Full variable domain (missing parts from reference TRBV11-2 and TRBJ1-3): EAGVAQSPRYKIIEKRQSVAFWCNPISGHATLYWYQQILGQGPKLLIQFQNNGVVDDSQLPKDRFSAERLKGVDSTLKIQPAKLEDSAVYLCASSLEGARGNTIYFGEGSWLTVV.

V usage is TRBV30 and J usage is TRBJ2-7, with 8 bases fitting TRBD1. The CDR3 consists of 14 residues. The V segment lost 3 bases and the J segment 9 bases; nucleotides outside the gene matches: 13. CDR1 and CDR2 (germline): GTSNPN, SVGIG (reference sequence). DNA for the CDR3: TGTGCCTGGAGCGCCCTTGACAGGGGACAAGGGCAGTACTTC. Protein sequence: CAWSALDRGQGQYF.

As concerns this clone: The sample has other DNA sequences that encode this CDR3 too. The rearrangement joins TRBV6-1 to TRBJ1-5; D not certain. In germline, CDR1 is MNHNS, CDR2 SASEGT. The length of the CDR3 is 13 residues. The ends were cut back, 5 bases at V and 0 bases at J, with 5 bases in the middle. Written as DNA, the CDR3 is TGTGCCAGCAGTAGTAATAGCAATCAGCCCCAGCATTTT. Translating gives CASSSNSNQPQHF.

With respect to this clone: The sample has other DNA sequences that encode this CDR3 too. V and J are TRBV5-1 and TRBJ2-7, with 7 bases identical to TRBD2. The ends lost 0 bases at V and 3 bases at J; junction bases unmatched: 3. Germline assignment: CDR1 SGHRS and CDR2 YFSETQ. The length of the CDR3 is 14 residues. Here the CDR3 reads CASSLAPSGYEQYF. Here the CDR3 DNA reads TGCGCCAGCAGCTTGGCCCCTAGCGGCTACGAGCAGTACTTC.

The J gene is TRBJ2-3, the V gene TRBV7-3; D gene unclear. Trimming took 2 bases from V and 4 from J, leaving 7 bases between them. The CDR3 consists of 13 residues. Germline CDR1 reads SGHTA; CDR2 reads FQGTGA. The CDR3 DNA reads TGTGCCAGCAGCTTAGGAGTGGCAGATACGCAGTATTTT. Translated, it gives CASSLGVADTQYF.

The rearrangement links TRBV18 to TRBJ2-3; D gene uncertain. CDR1 KGHSH and CDR2 LQKENI come from the germline V gene. The CDR3 loop spans 12 amino acids. V was trimmed by 6 bases and J by 4 bases, leaving 8 bases between them. This CDR3 is CASSPVPDTQYF. DNA for the CDR3: TGTGCCAGCTCCCCCGTCCCAGATACGCAGTATTTT.

The rearrangement joins TRBV2 to TRBJ2-2, with 11 bases that match TRBD1. Trimming cost V 6 bases and J 5 bases; bases outside gene matches: 5. The germline V gene encodes CDR1 SNHLY and CDR2 FYNNEI. There are 15 residues in the CDR3. The CDR3 DNA reads as TGTGCCAGCAGGGACAGGGGGCGCGGAACCGGGGAGCTGTTTTTT. Protein: CASRDRGRGTGELFF.